Following are 6 T cell receptor beta chains from one sample sequenced in a study of T cells after yellow fever vaccination (dated by TCRdb to about 2019). The sample's treatment or condition, from its label and the paper: live attenuated yellow fever vaccine strain. Libraries came from 5' RACE. The run used an Illumina NovaSeq 6000. The public sequencing data were trimmed at Q25 with fastp and processed into clonotypes with MiXCR by TCRdb, which kept only in-frame beta chains. Rows matching on CDR3 protein sequence are summarized as one entry with the most common DNA and genes. Recorded for this sample are about 320,000 distinct CDR3 sequences; around 4.3% of them occurred a single time. Roughly 19% of the sample is taken by the ten largest. The sequences come from PBMCs, collected 15 days after the yellow fever booster vaccination. The receptors come from a man aged 18-30 years who received the YFV17D yellow fever vaccine.

This clonotype occurred many times. V is TRBV5-1 and J is TRBJ1-2; D is undetermined. The CDR3 runs 13 residues. CDR1 is SGHRS, CDR2 YFSETQ, per germline. The V gene lost 2 bases and the J gene lost 10 bases, with 15 bases spanning the gap. The CDR3 DNA reads TGCGCCAGCAGCTTCCCCGACCCGGGAATCTACACCTTC. As protein: CASSFPDPGIYTF.

The chain couples TRBV5-4 to TRBJ2-3; 12 nucleotides agree with TRBD2. This CDR3 contains 17 residues. Germline CDR1 is SGHNT and CDR2 is YYREEE (reference sequence). V dropped 4 bases and J dropped 1; count of bases not matched to a gene: 7. The CDR3 region has the DNA TGTGCCAGCAGCCGTAATAGACTAGCGGGGGGCACAGATACGCAGTATTTT. It specifies CASSRNRLAGGTDTQYF.

This clonotype was observed at least ten times. The chain recombines TRBV7-9 with TRBJ1-1; D gene uncertain. Per the germline V gene, CDR1 is SEHNR and CDR2 is FQNEAQ (reference sequence). V was pared by 3 bases and J by 1 base, with 12 bases between. The CDR3 length is 15 residues. The CDR3 DNA is TGTGCCAGCAGCTTCGTCCGAGGTCCGAACACTGAAGCTTTCTTT. Protein product: CASSFVRGPNTEAFF. The full variable domain, rest sourced from reference TRBV7-9 and TRBJ1-1, is DTGVSQNPRHKITKRGQNVTFRCDPISEHNRLYWYRQTLGQGPEFLTYFQNEAQLEKSRLLSDRFSAERPKGSFSTLEIQRTEQGDSAMYLCASSFVRGPNTEAFFGQGTRLTVV.

This clonotype has ten or more counts. This chain links TRBV12-3 or TRBV12-4 with TRBJ1-1; D is unclear. The CDR3 runs to 12 residues. Trimming stripped 2 bases from V and 6 bases from J, with 7 bases between. The CDR3, as DNA: TGTGCCAGCAGTTTACGACCAGCTGAAGCTTTCTTT. This sequence encodes CASSLRPAEAFF.

The rearrangement uses TRBV7-2 and TRBJ1-5; a possible D gene is TRBD1 (5 bases). V lost 5 bases and J 4 bases, leaving 21 bases between the germline ends. From germline, CDR1 is SGHTA and CDR2 FQGNSA. There are 17 residues in the CDR3. The CDR3 is CASSPGRVAGSNQPQHF. The CDR3 bases are TGTGCCAGCAGCCCCGGGCGGGTGGCAGGGTCGAATCAGCCCCAGCATTTT.

This clonotype appeared a few times. This chain links TRBV12-3 or TRBV12-4 with TRBJ2-3; D uncertain. V was shortened by 1 base and J by 6 bases, with 8 bases between the two germline ends. CDR3 size: 13 residues. The CDR3 region has the DNA TGTGCCAGCAGTTTAGGGCCTGAGGATACGCAGTATTTT. Residues: CASSLGPEDTQYF.